These T cell receptor beta chains were read from a single sample in a study of T cells after yellow fever vaccination. TCRdb fed the 5' RACE reads into MiXCR, producing one record per CDR3 protein. Counted here are approximately 350,000 distinct CDR3 sequences, 9.5% to 13% occurring once; the ten biggest clones make up less than 20%. The material sequenced was PBMCs, taken on the day of the first yellow fever vaccination. The receptors here all came from a man younger than 35 who received the YFV17D yellow fever vaccine. Each CDR3 is given without its conserved first and last residue.

TRBV3-1 | ASWINSREQY
TRBV7-9 | ASSLVLAPMNTEAF
TRBV12-3/TRBV12-4 | ASSLTRAGELF
TRBV6-2/TRBV6-3 | ASTRLNTEAF
TRBV20-1 | SAKGTEAF
TRBV5-1 | ASSFDRGNTIY
TRBV5-4 | ASSPQRSNTGELF
TRBV7-6 | AGSGGRSGELF
TRBV6-5 | ASSYSWQGDQPQH
TRBV5-1 | ASSLVAGGTEQF
TRBV9 | ASSVIAGGPWGDTQY
TRBV12-3/TRBV12-4 | ASSRTGIRLNNSPLH
TRBV3-1 | ASSRRGTGAEAF
TRBV11-1 | ASSFRDRGGEKLF
TRBV5-6 | ASSLDSLPETDTQY
TRBV3-1 | ATSIAAVANEKLF
TRBV11-2 | ASSYLNSLTQY
TRBV6-5 | ASSYQGAIGAF
TRBV5-1 | ASSLEPGLATPTQY
TRBV5-4 | ASRRVGANVLT
TRBV5-1 | ASSPGTGTGELF
TRBV5-1 | ASSLLEGNTEAF
TRBV9 | ASSVGLEQGASYEQY
TRBV5-1 | ASSFQGSSPYQKF
TRBV5-1 | ASQQGNQPQH
TRBV7-6 | ASSSGLYTEAF
TRBV30 | AWRTGPGEQY
TRBV2 | ASSGPQGPQPQH
TRBV20-1 | SARDIRDYGYT
TRBV19 | ASSMGTRTGKRNTEAF
TRBV5-1 | ASSFAGDYGSPLH
TRBV3-1 | ASSPHWGGLGETQY
TRBV6-5 | ASSKLEGGSLNNEQF
TRBV29-1 | SVVSSSYNEQF
TRBV6-2/TRBV6-3 | ASRGGPNSYEQY
TRBV5-6 | ASSGGHNEQF
TRBV25-1 | ASSGDRGVYEQY